This TCR beta chain stems from a study of shared clonotypes between healthy human individuals. The germline CDR1 and CDR2 sequences are SGHDN and FVKESK. The length of the CDR3 is 13 residues. V was clipped by 5 bases and J by 4 bases, with 9 bases between them. The assay was carried out at the deep level. Libraries were prepared by immunoSEQ multiplex PCR; TCRdb keeps only in-frame clonotypes and omits some of them. The table records 550,000 to 800,000 clones, 80% to 95% of them present only once. This clone was seen just once. The clonotype was recovered from a man younger than 30 in good health. Some clones in this sample may be carry-over from other donors' samples. The J gene is TRBJ2-1, the V gene TRBV14, with a tentative D call TRBD2 (6 bases). Sequenced material: memory CD8+ T cells from PBMCs. Subset defined: CD45RO+ cells pooled with CCR7-negative TemRA cells. CDR3 DNA sequence: TGTGCCAGCAGCACGGGACTTTACAATGAGCAGTTCTTC. Protein sequence: CASSTGLYNEQFF.